The 2 T cell receptor beta chains listed next were all sequenced from one sample in a study of cytotoxic CD8 clonotypes in ibrutinib-treated CLL. The repertoire was sequenced with immunoSEQ multiplex PCR; TCRdb's copy has only in-frame clones and lacks some. The sample has 300,000 or so clones; 67% are singletons. The source material was PBMCs, sampled after 36 months of ibrutinib treatment. The receptors were gathered from a human donor with chronic lymphocytic leukemia.

The genes are TRBV19 and TRBJ2-5; D is ambiguous. Germline loops: CDR1 LNHDA, CDR2 SQIVND (reference sequence). This CDR3 is built from 15 residues. Trimming removed 5 bases at V and 6 bases at J, with 19 bases between. The CDR3 protein is CASSPLYGSAKTQYF. CDR3 nucleotide sequence: TGTGCCAGTAGTCCCCTGTACGGGTCCGCAAAGACCCAGTACTTC.

The chain employs TRBV9 and TRBJ1-2; D ambiguous. The CDR3 is 15 residues long. Trimming removed 4 bases from V and 3 bases from J, with 16 bases in between. Germline V gene sequence: CDR1 SGDLS, CDR2 YYNGEE. The CDR3 here is CASSLPTASYYGYTF. In DNA form, the CDR3 reads TGTGCCAGCAGCCTACCAACAGCTTCATACTATGGCTACACCTTC.